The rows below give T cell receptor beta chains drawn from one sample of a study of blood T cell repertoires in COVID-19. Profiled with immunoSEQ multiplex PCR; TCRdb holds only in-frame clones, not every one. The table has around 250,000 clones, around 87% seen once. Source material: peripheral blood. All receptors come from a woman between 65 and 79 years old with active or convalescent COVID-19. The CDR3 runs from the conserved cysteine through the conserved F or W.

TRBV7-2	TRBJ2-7	CASSLAAQGAQAYEQYF
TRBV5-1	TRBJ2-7	CASSPRTGGPFSYEQYF
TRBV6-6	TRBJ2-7	CASSRQGSYEQYF
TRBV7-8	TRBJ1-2	CASSSLTGDNYGYTF
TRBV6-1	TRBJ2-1	CASSENTPQGAYNEQFF
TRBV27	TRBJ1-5	CASSLRGSNQPQHF
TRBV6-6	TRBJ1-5	CASSFLRGSNQPQHF
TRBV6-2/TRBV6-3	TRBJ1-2	CASSRTGAGGYTF
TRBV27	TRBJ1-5	CASSFSYSGTGVQPQHF
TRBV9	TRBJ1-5	CASSDDRVNQPQHF
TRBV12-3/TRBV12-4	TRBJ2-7	CASSWRGAYEQYF
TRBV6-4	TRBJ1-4	CASSARPGASNEKLFF
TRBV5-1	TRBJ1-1	CASSLGTGRMNTEAFF
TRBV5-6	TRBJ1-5	CASSLWDSGQPQHF
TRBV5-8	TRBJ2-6	CASSLQLLSLSGANVLTF
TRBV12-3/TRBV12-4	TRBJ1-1	CASKGGMNTEAFF
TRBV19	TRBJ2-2	CASSAKGQRKAAGELFF
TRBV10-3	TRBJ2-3	CAISSQGLAGDTQYF
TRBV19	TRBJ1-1	CASYDRGTNTEAFF
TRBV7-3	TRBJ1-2	CASSLQGNYGYTF
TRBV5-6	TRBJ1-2	CASSLVGTSSNYGYTF
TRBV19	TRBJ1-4	CASSFGTGVEKLFF
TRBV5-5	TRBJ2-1	CASSLFSGGRSNEQFF
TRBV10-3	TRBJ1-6	CAISDSPVALGLNSPLHF
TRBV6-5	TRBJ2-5	CASTGLGETQYF
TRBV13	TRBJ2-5	CASSLREAAETQYF
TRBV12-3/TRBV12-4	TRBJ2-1	CASSLDGGTEQFF
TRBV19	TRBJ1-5	CASSINKSNQPQHF
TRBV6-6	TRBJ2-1	CASGGTGSLYNEQFF
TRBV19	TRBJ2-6	CASARPTSGGTISGANVLTF
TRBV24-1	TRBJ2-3	CATSDPTGTSDNTDTQYF
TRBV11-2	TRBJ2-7	CASSPPAGVSYEQYF
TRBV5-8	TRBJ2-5	CASSPQPNQETQYF
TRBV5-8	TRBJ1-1	CASSFPGGNTEAFF
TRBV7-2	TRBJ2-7	CASSYSTLRTSGGYEQYF
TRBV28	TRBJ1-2	CASSSTANYGYTF
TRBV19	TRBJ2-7	CASSTPYEQYF
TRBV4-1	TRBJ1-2	CASSQGGTGNGGYTF
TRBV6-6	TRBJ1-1	CASSFSGANTEAFF
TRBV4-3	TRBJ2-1	CASSLVLAGGRGEQFF
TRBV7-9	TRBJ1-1	CASTYETRVRTEAFF
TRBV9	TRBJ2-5	CASSVDTNQETQYF
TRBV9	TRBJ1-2	CASSVDFGGRGGYTF
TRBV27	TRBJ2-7	CASSSRLAGDYYEQYF
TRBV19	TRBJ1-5	CASRDSWAGNQPQHF
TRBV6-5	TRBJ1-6	CASSFQGAGGPPLHF
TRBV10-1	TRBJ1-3	CASSLDRGNTIYF
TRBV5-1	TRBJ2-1	CASSLGLGGRFDEQFF
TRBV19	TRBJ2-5	CASRRRDRDQETQYF
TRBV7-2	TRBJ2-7	CASTPGGNSYEQYF
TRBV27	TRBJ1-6	CASSLRGGGANNSPLHF
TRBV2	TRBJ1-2	CASSEEQLYGYTF
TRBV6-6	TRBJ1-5	CASSGGQGFQPQHF
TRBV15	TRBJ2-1	CATSRDKAGGSSNEQFF